Reported below is one T cell receptor beta chain. Source study methods: Using reference gene primer amplification, nucleated cell counts were estimated. Clones were sequenced by immunoSEQ multiplex PCR, and TCRdb holds only the in-frame ones, with some missing. V and J calls and clone size are as listed in that table; D and trimming were resolved from the DNA. The data hold nearly 80,000 clones, with about 93% observed a single time. This specimen comes from a study of blood T cell repertoires in COVID-19. Study-wide context: COVID-19 samples from acute and convalescent phases originated in the United States, Italy and Spain. In each case, the material was cDNA or gDNA derived from T cells, B-cell-depleted T cells, or PBMCs.

Unmatched junction bases numbered 8, after V lost 3 bases and J lost 4 bases. Looked up from germline, CDR1 is DFQATT and CDR2 is SNEGSKA (reference sequence). This CDR3 comprises 14 residues. The specimen sequenced was peripheral blood. V is TRBV20-1 and J is TRBJ2-5; 7 positions match TRBD1. This TCR was sampled from a woman aged 80 or older with acute or convalescent COVID-19. CDR3 bases: TGCAGTGCTAGTCGGGACAGTGCGGGAGAGACCCAGTACTTC. Translating it yields CSASRDSAGETQYF.